One TCR beta chain is described in this entry. Its antigen is not known. This sample stems from a study of T-cell reconstitution after alpha-beta-depleted transplantation in children. Study-level findings and limits: Where alpha-beta T cells came from about two months after transplant was reportedly several hundred expanded graft clones.

The authors prepared the TCRbeta library with unique molecular identifiers. From the PCR reads, TCRdb called clonotypes with MiXCR, one entry per CDR3 protein. This sample has about 460,000 distinct CDR3 sequences, with roughly a tenth found just once. This specimen consisted of PBMCs, obtained before TCRalphabeta/CD19-depleted stem cell transplant. This TCR derives from a child aged 2-15 years with inherited bone marrow failure, due to receive a stem cell transplant.

This CDR3 is CASTHRGGAGYTF. The CDR3 coding sequence is TGTGCCAGTACCCATAGAGGGGGCGCAGGCTACACCTTC. The genes are TRBV19 and TRBJ1-2; the match to TRBD1 covers 7 bases. With V trimmed by 7 bases and J by 8 bases, 10 bases remained unmatched. The CDR3 is made up of 13 amino acids. From germline, CDR1 is LNHDA and CDR2 SQIVND (reference sequence).